The TCR beta chain under discussion was sequenced for a study of T cell clonotyping in hematopoietic cell transplantation. This clone is judged medium-sized. Its specificity is unknown. TCRdb's table, derived via immunoSEQ multiplex PCR, lists solely in-frame clones and lacks some. The sample shows 15,000 to 20,000 clones, about 83% of them seen only once. Points from the study as a whole: Few recipient clonotypes overlapped donors; over 95% were de novo at given depth. Cells were unsorted, so CD4 and CD8 contributions were not separated. After transplant, recipient diversity fell while pathologically expanded clonotypes grew through day 180. Graft donor and pretransplant recipient Inverse Simpson Index values predicted broader posttransplant TCR diversity.

The germline gives CDR1 MGHRA, CDR2 YSYEKL. V lost 1 base to trimming and J lost 3 bases, with 9 bases between them. CDR3 size: 14 residues. The sequencing here drew on PBMCs, taken 100 days after allogeneic stem cell transplant. The receptor was derived from a male patient aged 55 to 69 who had an allogeneic stem cell transplant from a related donor, so the T cells may come from the graft donor. Some clones in this sample may be carry-over from other donors' samples. The J gene is TRBJ1-2, the V gene TRBV4-1; D gene uncertain. CDR3 sequence (DNA): TGCGCCAGCAGCCAAGGACACCACGACTATGGCTACACCTTC. It is translated as CASSQGHHDYGYTF.